Listed below are T cell receptor beta chains from one sample, sequenced in a study of shared clonotypes between healthy human individuals. Sequencing was performed with immunoSEQ multiplex PCR; in TCRdb, only in-frame clones are kept and a portion is missing. The data show 2 million to 3 million clones, over 85% seen once. Material: naive CD4+ T cells from PBMCs. The receptor source for this set is a young man in good health. Some clones in this sample may be carry-over from other donors' samples. Both conserved end residues are trimmed from each CDR3.

j_gene,v_gene,CDR3aa
TRBJ2-7,TRBV10-1,ASSVDSGRASEQY
TRBJ2-3,TRBV2,ASTMGSDTQY
TRBJ2-4,TRBV7-3,ASSSQVGMAKNIQY
TRBJ2-6,TRBV7-8,ASRGSGSSGANVLT
TRBJ2-7,TRBV19,ASSRRGTGIPYEQY
TRBJ2-3,TRBV7-3,ASSPGQSDTQY
TRBJ1-1,TRBV15,ATSRVGLEAF
TRBJ2-7,TRBV19,ASSQGGGAAEQY
TRBJ2-5,TRBV2,ASSDLKETQY
TRBJ2-3,TRBV11-3,ASSPWGADTQY
TRBJ2-7,TRBV11-2,ASSSPTSGKTYEQY
TRBJ1-3,TRBV6-5,ASSYWGVSGNTIY
TRBJ2-1,TRBV6-6,ASGIYNEQF
TRBJ1-1,TRBV19,ASSGWGQGLTGDTEAF
TRBJ2-6,TRBV19,ASSIAGHIYSGANVLT
TRBJ1-6,TRBV30,AWSWQLINSPLH
TRBJ1-1,TRBV6-5,ASSASGNTEAF
TRBJ2-3,TRBV5-1,ASSMDRGAQY
TRBJ1-2,TRBV19,ASSSGIGAHGYT
TRBJ2-2,TRBV11-2,ASSLDSSESTHTGELF
TRBJ1-1,TRBV19,ASSTGQMNTEAF
TRBJ1-6,TRBV7-3,ASSLFPRASPLH
TRBJ2-7,TRBV18,ASSRGQAGSYEQY
TRBJ2-2,TRBV28,ASQKSGGRAGELF
TRBJ1-5,TRBV27,ASGEGDRSSNQPQH
TRBJ1-4,TRBV28,ASRPQGLNEKLF
TRBJ2-7,TRBV2,ASSRDRGQFHEQY
TRBJ2-7,TRBV6-5,ASSKGQGTGGQY
TRBJ2-1,TRBV6-5,ASINRDRGDNEQF
TRBJ2-3,TRBV12-1,ASSVGDRRYPDTQY
TRBJ1-4,TRBV4-1,ASSQGRGEAYEKLF
TRBJ2-5,TRBV30,AWSVGQVVAETQY
TRBJ1-2,TRBV28,ASSFSDRAYGYT
TRBJ1-1,TRBV27,ASSDGKQGRDTEAF
TRBJ1-1,TRBV30,AWTERGNTEAF
TRBJ1-2,TRBV7-2,ASSLASLTAHSGYT
TRBJ2-3,TRBV7-6,ASSLQSGDSTDTQY
TRBJ2-2,TRBV5-4,ASSFRTAPNTGELF
TRBJ2-5,TRBV25-1,ASGPRTGGKETQY
TRBJ1-1,TRBV5-1,ASSLRGMNTEAF
TRBJ2-3,TRBV25-1,ASSGVKRTDTQY
TRBJ2-7,TRBV2,ASSRDTYYEQY
TRBJ2-1,TRBV30,AWNVGLAGYNEQF
TRBJ2-2,TRBV4-2,ASSQIRTANTGELF
TRBJ1-1,TRBV30,AWSVRMNTEAF